The text below deals with one TCR beta chain. Its antigen remains undetermined. Qualities for individual bases were not recorded, and no much larger clone is one base off. The sample belongs to a study of cytomegalovirus exposure and HLA in healthy donors (dated by TCRdb to 2017 to 2019). For the wider study: In an earlier analysis of 550 to 750 of the donors, 276 Gb of sequence data and 90 million to 120 million unique TCR beta sequences from 180 million or so T cells were reported. Every repertoire in the discovery cohort had been generated on one and the same sequencing platform. Alongside the repertoire data, information on donor age, sex, ethnicity and CMV serostatus was compiled. To decide whether each TCR beta V gene segment behaved as functional or pseudogenic, an earlier analysis of some 600 of the donors relied on high-throughput TCR beta sequencing. In a later analysis, previously published TCR beta repertoires from 600 to 850 donors were re-analyzed and high-resolution HLA genotyping was added so that TCR occurrence patterns could be studied. Across some 400 genotyped donors of the cohort, an average of roughly 200,000 unique TCR beta nucleotide sequences per donor were sequenced, and roughly 17% of those sequences were non-productive. High-throughput TCR immunosequencing, statistical association of individual TCRs with disease status, and machine learning were combined to predict cytomegalovirus infection status. About 5 DR-DQ haplotypes were handled as single units for association and clustering, since linkage in the cohort was strong. HLA typing covered class I and class II loci at four-digit resolution. Rather than drawing on any new phenotypic data, the later analysis identified candidate immune exposures from TCR beta sequences and the way those sequences occurred across donors. Of the roughly 400 genotyped donors, over 80% were placed in the genetic ancestry cluster associated with self-reported Caucasian donors. An early release covering just under 650 HLA-typed donors comprised approximately 300 gigabases of sequencing data and 85 million to 100 million unique TCR sequences. The number of donors typed differed by locus, with 629-630 for A, B, C, DRB1 and DQB1, more than 500 for DQA1, nearly 610 for DPA1, and around 430 for DPB1. Besides the first cohort of hundreds of subjects, a separate validation cohort made up of over 100 different subjects was used. The study aimed to test whether signatures of past pathogen exposure could be identified by cataloging public T cell receptors. A later genetic analysis took genome-wide SNP genotypes for about 55% of the roughly 670 donors and used that subset as a discovery cohort. The study profiled the T cell repertoires of more than 500 subjects by immunosequencing and related them to cytomegalovirus serostatus.

Spanning cysteine to phenylalanine, the CDR3 consists of 17 amino acids. The CDR3 DNA has 51 bases and is translated from base 1. V is cut back by 3 bases and J by 0 bases, with 6 bases in the junction unmatched. Via the germline V gene, CDR1 is SGHTS and CDR2 YDEGEE. The library was prepared using the immunoSEQ multiplex PCR assay. The multiplex PCR relied on a mix of 60 forward primers for TCR Vbeta segments and 13 reverse primers for TCR Jbeta segments. Amplification of the CDR3 region of rearranged TCR beta genes was performed with a multiplex PCR assay on genomic DNA. On the Illumina HiSeq System, the amplified TCR beta libraries were sequenced as 87-base-pair reads. The authors processed their data as follows. A later analysis tallied 70 million to 100 million unique TCR beta chains across the 600 to 700 repertoires, and around 12 million of those chains were shared by two or more donors. A nearest-neighbor algorithm error-corrected the raw reads and collapsed the reads into unique sequences, merging closely related sequences to remove PCR and sequencing errors. V, D and J gene segments were assigned by aligning CDR3 sequences to IMGT reference sequences. For a sequence to be retained, a match of at least six nucleotides was required to both a V gene segment and a J gene segment. Rearrangements were classified as productive when the CDR3 lacked stop codons and remained in frame with V and J, and all other rearrangements were classified as non-productive. Following IMGT convention, CDR3 was defined as the stretch from the second conserved V-encoded cysteine up to the conserved J-encoded phenylalanine. Sequences without an unambiguous match to a single V gene segment were excluded from the earlier analysis of approximately 560 of the donors. An earlier analysis of 500 to 700 of the donors classified V segments as functional when productive rearrangements were above 56.7% and as segregating when the standard deviation between donors was above 5%. To diagnose cytomegalovirus status from the catalog of TCR beta chain sequences, a statistical classification framework was built. In a later analysis, TCR nucleotide sequences were compared against IMGT/GENE-DB human TR gene sequences so that V and J genes could be assigned. A later analysis assigned CDR3 sequences and most-parsimonious VDJ recombination scenarios with the TCRdist pipeline. In a later analysis, every TCR beta chain was defined by the combination of its CDR3 amino acid sequence and its V-gene family, and reads without a unique V-gene family were dropped. In a later analysis, 550 to 650 highly shared, low-generation-probability nucleotide sequences were removed to address suspected cross-contamination and a sequencing artifact. A later analysis calculated a clonal expansion index for each public chain from normalized within-repertoire ranks of inferred template counts. A later analysis computed generation probabilities with a VDJ recombination model fitted to out-of-frame rearrangements, and checked the results against IGoR. Hypergeometric tests were used in a later analysis to score TCR-TCR, TCR-HLA and TCR-CMV co-occurrence, with a repertoire-size bias correction applied to the TCR pairs. False discovery rates were estimated in a later analysis by permuting HLA or CMV assignments 20 times. A later analysis grouped co-occurring TCRs with DBSCAN, adding TCRdist sequence similarity when clustering within HLA-allele-positive subsets. Repertoires with fewer than 30,000 or more than 120,000 public chains were left out of co-occurrence clustering, as were a handful of repertoires with anomalous nucleotide sharing. Entries here come from immuneACCESS through TCRdb and include only in-frame sequences with V and J called. Some clones fail to appear in such tables; in the studies checked, an unresolved V gene covers under half of the shortfall, and the cause of the remainder is unknown. V and J calls plus clone size are reproduced from that table; the DNA served to infer D and trimming. In all, the sample holds tens of thousands of clones, and approximately 70% of those were seen once. Roughly 22% of the sample comes from the top ten.

In total, 600 or so healthy bone marrow donors made up the cohort. All cohort members were sampled while nominally healthy, although unrecorded immune exposures were likely present. The donor was CMV seropositive and was included in the group of 290 or so seropositive cohort members. A peripheral blood sample was collected from each donor, and TCR beta sequencing was performed on peripheral blood mononuclear cells. Genomic DNA was extracted from the blood cell samples with the Qiagen DNeasy Blood Extraction Kit. The investigation overall reported the following: An earlier analysis of around 540 of the donors showed that most TCR beta V segments appeared in productive rearrangements either about 87% or about 30% of the time, which broadly matched IMGT annotations. Linkage disequilibrium might explain the correlated functional status among segregating V segments, but an unknown experimental factor could not be ruled out. The 87-base-pair reads could not distinguish some IMGT-functional V segments, including TRBV6-2 and TRBV6-3, so those segments were excluded. A later analysis found that HLA-associated TCR beta chains were more clonally expanded and had lower generation probabilities than equally common non-associated chains. Roughly uniform sequencing depth across donors was assumed in presence/absence analyses, although this assumption may not hold. In vitro tests confirmed that a few of the cytomegalovirus-associated TCR beta chains recognize cytomegalovirus antigens. A later genetic analysis associated a missense DCLRE1C variant with V-gene and J-gene trimming of TCR beta chains, and an independent cohort replicated the association. Assigning TCR associations to individual alleles was difficult when HLA alleles, especially DR and DQ, strongly co-occurred. The classifier was reported to diagnose cytomegalovirus status with high specificity and sensitivity in both the original and validation cohorts. A further reported finding was that TCR beta sequences accurately predicted the HLA-A and HLA-B alleles for most subjects in the first cohort. A group of highly shared sequence variants was considered likely to be a technical artifact of the sequencing pipeline. The authors suggested that the approach could potentially be generalized to other disease states and immunological phenotypes. For the cohort, immune exposure information was limited to CMV serostatus. While some public TCRs were present in many individuals, most TCR sequences turned up only very rarely across donors. A later analysis associated about 17,000 TCR beta sequences with specific HLA alleles at a false discovery rate of 0.05. According to a later analysis, parvovirus B19, influenza, CMV and Epstein-Barr virus appeared linked to several top co-occurrence clusters. In the study, about 150 TCR beta chains were listed as associated with cytomegalovirus. Because HLA typing was unavailable for some donors at each locus, only the typed subset was used in association tests. According to a later analysis, TCR association rates differed among HLA loci, with DRB1 alleles showing the most associated TCRs and HLA-C alleles showing the fewest. This cohort had only TCR beta chains sequenced, and the lack of alpha or paired-chain data limited which features could be detected. In a later analysis, most CMV-associated TCR beta chains were found to appear HLA-restricted, with HLA associations seemingly driven largely by CMV exposure. The earlier analysis of a few hundred of the donors excluded roughly 17 rarely observed V segments, including chromosome 9 orphons, because counts were too low. A later genetic analysis reported fewer N-insertions in productive TCRs among donors in an Asian-associated ancestry cluster than the approximately 670-donor mean.

This TCR derives from a man in his forties in good health and CMV-seropositive. The chain was built from TRBV5-8 and TRBJ2-6; TRBD2 fits 7 bases in the junction. The material sequenced was PBMCs. The DNA sequence is as follows: TGTGCCAGCAGCTACGGGACTAAGAGCTCTGGGGCCAACGTCCTGACTTTC. It encodes CASSYGTKSSGANVLTF.